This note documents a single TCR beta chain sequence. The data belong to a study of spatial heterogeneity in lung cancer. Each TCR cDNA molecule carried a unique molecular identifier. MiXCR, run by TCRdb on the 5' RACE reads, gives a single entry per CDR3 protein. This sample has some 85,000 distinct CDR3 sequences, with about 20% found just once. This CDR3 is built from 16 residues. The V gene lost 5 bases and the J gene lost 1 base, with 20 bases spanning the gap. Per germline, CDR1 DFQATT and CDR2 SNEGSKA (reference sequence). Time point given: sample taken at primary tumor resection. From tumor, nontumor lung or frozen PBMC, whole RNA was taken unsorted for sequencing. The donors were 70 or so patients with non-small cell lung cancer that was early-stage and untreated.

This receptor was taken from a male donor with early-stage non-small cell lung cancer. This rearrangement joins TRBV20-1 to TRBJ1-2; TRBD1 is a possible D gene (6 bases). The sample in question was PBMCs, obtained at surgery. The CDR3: CSAWDRTDRINYGYTF. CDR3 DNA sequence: TGCAGTGCTTGGGATCGGACAGACCGCATTAACTATGGCTACACCTTC.